This T cell receptor (beta chain) was captured by sequencing in a study of beta chain features in type 1 diabetes. Study-level background: Healthy donors and patients showed comparable age, gender and cell yields.

This CDR3 is built from 15 residues. V shed 1 base and J shed 5 bases, with 14 bases lying between them. Germline V gene lookup returns CDR1 SGHAT and CDR2 FQNNGV. Points on this clone: The target antigen is unknown.

General study results and limits: TCRB repertoires of naive, central memory and Treg cells appeared more similar among patients than among healthy donors. Type 1 diabetes patients had moderately but significantly shorter TCRB CDR3s in all four CD4+ subsets.

The sequenced template was cDNA made from the entire isolated RNA. Here immunoSEQ multiplex PCR was the method, and the copy in TCRdb shows in-frame clones only, minus some. The repertoire holds around 500,000 clones, with approximately 10% as singletons. This chain joins TRBV11-2 and TRBJ2-5; TRBD2 might be the D (5 bases). Sequencing used naive CD4+ T cells from blood. The TCR originated in a woman aged 18-29 years in good health. The CDR3 DNA is TGTGCCAGCAGCTTAGTCACCGGGGTATTCGAGACCCAGTACTTC. Its protein product is CASSLVTGVFETQYF.